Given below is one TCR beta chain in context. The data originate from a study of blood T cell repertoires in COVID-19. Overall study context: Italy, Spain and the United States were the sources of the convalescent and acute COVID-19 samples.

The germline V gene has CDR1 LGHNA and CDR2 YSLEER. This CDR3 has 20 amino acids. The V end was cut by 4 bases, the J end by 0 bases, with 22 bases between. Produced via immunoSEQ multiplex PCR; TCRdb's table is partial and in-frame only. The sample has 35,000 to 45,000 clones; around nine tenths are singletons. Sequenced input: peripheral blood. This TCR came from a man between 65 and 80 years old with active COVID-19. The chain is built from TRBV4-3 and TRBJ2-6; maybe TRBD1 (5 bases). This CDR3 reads CASSRGHWAGSSSGANVLTF. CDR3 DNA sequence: TGCGCCAGCAGCCGGGGCCATTGGGCAGGCTCAAGCTCTGGGGCCAACGTCCTGACTTTC.